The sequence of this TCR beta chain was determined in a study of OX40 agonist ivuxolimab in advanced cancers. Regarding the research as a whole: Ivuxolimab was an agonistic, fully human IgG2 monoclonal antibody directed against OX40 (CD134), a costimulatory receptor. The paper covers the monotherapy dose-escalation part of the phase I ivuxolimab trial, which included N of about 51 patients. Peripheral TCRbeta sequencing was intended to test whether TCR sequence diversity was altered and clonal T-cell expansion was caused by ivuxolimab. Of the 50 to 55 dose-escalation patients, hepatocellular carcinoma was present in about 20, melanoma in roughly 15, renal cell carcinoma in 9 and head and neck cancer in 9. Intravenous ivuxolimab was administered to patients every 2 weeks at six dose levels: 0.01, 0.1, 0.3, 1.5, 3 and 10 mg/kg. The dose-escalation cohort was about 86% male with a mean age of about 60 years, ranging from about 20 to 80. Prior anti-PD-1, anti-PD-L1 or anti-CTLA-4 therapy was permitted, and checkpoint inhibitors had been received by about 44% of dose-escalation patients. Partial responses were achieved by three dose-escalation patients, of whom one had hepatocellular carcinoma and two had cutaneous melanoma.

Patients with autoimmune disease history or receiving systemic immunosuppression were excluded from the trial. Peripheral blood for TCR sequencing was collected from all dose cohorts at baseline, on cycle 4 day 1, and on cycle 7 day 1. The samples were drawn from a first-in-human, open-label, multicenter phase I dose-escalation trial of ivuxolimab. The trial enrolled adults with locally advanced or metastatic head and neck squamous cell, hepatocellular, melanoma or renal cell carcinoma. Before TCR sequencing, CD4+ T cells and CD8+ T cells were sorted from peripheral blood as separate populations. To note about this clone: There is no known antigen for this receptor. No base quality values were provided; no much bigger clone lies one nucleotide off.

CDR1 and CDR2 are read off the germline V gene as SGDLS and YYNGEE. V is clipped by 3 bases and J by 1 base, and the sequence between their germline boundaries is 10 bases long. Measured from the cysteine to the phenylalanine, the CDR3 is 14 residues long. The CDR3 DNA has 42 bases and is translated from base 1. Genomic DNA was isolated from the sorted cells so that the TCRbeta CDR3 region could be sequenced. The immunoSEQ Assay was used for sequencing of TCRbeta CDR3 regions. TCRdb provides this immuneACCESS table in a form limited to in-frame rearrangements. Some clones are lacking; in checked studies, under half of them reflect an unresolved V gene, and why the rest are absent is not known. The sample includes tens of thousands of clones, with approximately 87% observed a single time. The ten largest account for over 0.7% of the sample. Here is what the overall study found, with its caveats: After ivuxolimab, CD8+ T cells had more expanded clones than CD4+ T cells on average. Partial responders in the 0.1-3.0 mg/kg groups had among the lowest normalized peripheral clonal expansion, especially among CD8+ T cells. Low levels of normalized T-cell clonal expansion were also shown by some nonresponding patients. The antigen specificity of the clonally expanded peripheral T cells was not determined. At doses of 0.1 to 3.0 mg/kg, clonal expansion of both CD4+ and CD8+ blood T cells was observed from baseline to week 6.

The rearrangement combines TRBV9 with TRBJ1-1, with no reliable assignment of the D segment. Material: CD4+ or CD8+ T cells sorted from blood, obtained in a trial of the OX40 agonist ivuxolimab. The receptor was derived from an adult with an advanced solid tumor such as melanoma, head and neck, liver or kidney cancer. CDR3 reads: CASSETAANTEAFF. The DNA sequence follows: TGTGCCAGCAGCGAGACCGCAGCGAACACTGAAGCTTTCTTT.